The present entry profiles one TCR beta chain with its context. This entry is derived from a study of blood T cell repertoires in COVID-19. Losses at the gene ends were 4 bases for V and 7 bases for J; bases not matched to a gene: 5. Germline lookup yields CDR1 SGHDN and CDR2 FVKESK. The CDR3 loop spans 15 amino acids. Clones were read by immunoSEQ multiplex PCR, and TCRdb kept only the in-frame ones, dropping some. The sample comprises 500,000 to 600,000 clones, roughly nine tenths of which are singletons, and around 7.8% rests with the top ten. The rearrangement joins TRBV14 to TRBJ2-2; 11 bases are shared with TRBD1. The TCR was taken from a woman aged 45-65 years with COVID-19, enrolled during active disease. Sequencing was done on a sample of peripheral blood. The chain's CDR3 is CASSLWTGGNGELFF. Here the CDR3 DNA reads TGTGCCAGCAGCCTATGGACAGGGGGCAACGGGGAGCTGTTTTTT.